This TCR beta chain was recovered during a study of blood T cell repertoires in COVID-19. V was clipped by 4 bases and J by 6 bases; unmatched bases: 11. CDR1 is MNHEY, CDR2 SMNVEV, per germline (reference sequence). The length of the CDR3 is 16 residues. Only in-frame clones appear in the TCRdb table, and some are missing; sequencing was by immunoSEQ multiplex PCR. The table records 55,000 to 80,000 clones, approximately 80% of them present only once. The chain carries TRBV27 and TRBJ2-4; 8 bases line up with TRBD1. The source material was peripheral blood. This clonotype was sampled from a woman aged 70 to 79 with acute or convalescent COVID-19. DNA for the CDR3: TGTGCCAGCAGTTCTTTCGGCAGGGGGCCCTCAAACATTCAGTACTTC. It translates to CASSSFGRGPSNIQYF.